This TCR beta chain was sequenced for a study of radiation and T cells in renal cell carcinoma. Looking at the study overall: Nephrectomy followed 15 Gy stereotactic body radiation by 4 weeks.

Time point given: baseline pretreatment blood. As for treatment: 15 Gy SBRT to primary tumor, nephrectomy 4 weeks later. Blood was sampled at baseline, 2 weeks and 4 weeks after SBRT. TCRdb's copy holds only in-frame clones and misses some; the assay was immunoSEQ multiplex PCR. The repertoire holds some 100,000 clones, roughly four fifths seen once, with more than 5.5% in the top ten. Sample: blood, taken from a patient whose treatment included radiotherapy and nephrectomy. The sequence derives from a man between 60 and 70 years old with renal cell carcinoma.

The CDR3 DNA reads as TGTGCCATCAGAAGACAGGGGGCGCAGTCTGAGCAGTACTTC. Encoded protein: CAIRRQGAQSEQYF. The rearrangement links TRBV10-3 to TRBJ2-7, with TRBD1 matching 10 bases. CDR3 length equals 14 residues. Unmatched junction bases numbered 9, after V lost 6 bases and J lost 7 bases. Germline CDR1 reads ENHRY; CDR2 reads SYGVKD.